Below are 23 T cell receptor beta chains sequenced from a single sample in a study of regulatory T cells in long-lasting Graves disease. Time point described: persistent/refractory GD, antithyroid drugs over 5 years with positive TRAb. PBMC-derived RNA was used for the TCR library. iRepertoire HTBI primers and Arm-PCR of CDR3 regions built TCR beta libraries. TCRdb redid the calling of the multiplex PCR reads with MiXCR, one entry per CDR3 protein. The top ten clones hold 7.8% of a sample with 400,000 to 500,000 distinct CDR3 sequences, roughly 20% of them seen once. Sequenced here: peripheral blood mononuclear cells (PBMCs), sampled when the disease was refractory, from a patient treated with antithyroid drugs. The source is a female donor with Graves disease.

This chain joins TRBV11-2 and TRBJ2-1; maybe TRBD2 (6 bases). The CDR3 contains 16 residues. Germline values: CDR1 SGHAT, CDR2 FQNNGV. Deletions cut 1 base from V and 2 bases from J, with 12 bases between. The CDR3 DNA is TGTGCCAGCAGCTTAGTTCCGGGAGCAGCCTACAATGAGCAGTTCTTC. The encoded protein is CASSLVPGAAYNEQFF.

There are many counts of this clonotype. The gene calls are TRBV3-1 and TRBJ1-1; D is undetermined. V lost 0 bases to trimming and J lost 6 bases, with 14 bases between them. The CDR3 runs 15 residues. Per the germline V gene, CDR1 is LGHDT and CDR2 is YNNKEL (reference sequence). CDR3 region: CASSQERAVGPEAFF. Here the CDR3 DNA reads TGTGCCAGCAGCCAAGAGAGGGCCGTGGGTCCTGAAGCTTTCTTT. Using reference TRBV3-1 and TRBJ1-1 for the parts outside the CDR3, the full variable domain is DTAVSQTPKYLVTQMGNDKSIKCEQNLGHDTMYWYKQDSKKFLKIMFSYNNKELIINETVPNRFSPKSPDKAHLNLHINSLELGDSAVYFCASSQERAVGPEAFFGQGTRLTVV.

This clonotype occurred many times. The V call is TRBV2, the J call TRBJ2-7, with 9 bases identical to TRBD1. J lost 1 base, V lost 7 bases, and 8 bases had no gene match. This CDR3 region has 15 residues. CDR1 and CDR2 from the germline V gene are SNHLY and FYNNEI. Here the CDR3 DNA reads TGTGCCAGCAACCCGTCCGGGACAGGGTCCTACGAGCAGTACTTC. Its translation: CASNPSGTGSYEQYF.

This sequence joins TRBV12-3 or TRBV12-4 and TRBJ2-5; 10 bases are shared with TRBD1. Unmatched junction bases numbered 9, after V lost 6 bases and J lost 14 bases. The CDR3 contains 12 residues. The CDR3 loop is CASRPGQGTLYF. The DNA of the CDR3 is TGTGCCAGCAGACCGGGACAGGGGACCCTCTACTTC.

This clonotype was seen repeatedly, ten times or more. V is TRBV19 and J is TRBJ1-1, with D uncertain. Germline CDR1 LNHDA, CDR2 SQIVND (reference sequence). The CDR3 has 13 residues. Trimming cost V 5 bases and J 0 bases, with 7 bases left between them. Written as DNA, the CDR3 is TGTGCCAGTAGTCAAGCCATGAACACTGAAGCTTTCTTT. Protein: CASSQAMNTEAFF.

V is TRBV15 and J is TRBJ2-4; the D gene could be TRBD1 or TRBD2 (5 bases each). Germline-derived CDR1 and CDR2 are LNHNV and YYDKDF (reference sequence). With 2 bases removed from V and 5 bases from J, the gap between germline ends came to 13 bases. The CDR3 has 15 amino acids. The CDR3 is CATSRNPGPQNIQYF. As DNA, the CDR3 is TGTGCCACCAGCAGAAATCCGGGACCCCAAAACATTCAGTACTTC.

This clonotype was detected ten times or more. V is TRBV11-1 and J is TRBJ2-7, with a weak D call TRBD1 (5 bases). This CDR3 comprises 15 residues. Germline assignment: CDR1 SGHAT and CDR2 FQDESV (reference sequence). Trimming removed 3 bases from V and 2 bases from J, with 14 bases in between. As DNA, the CDR3 is TGTGCCAGCAGCTTCCACCTGCAGGGAACCTACGAGCAGTACTTC. Translated, it gives CASSFHLQGTYEQYF.

The chain employs TRBV29-1 and TRBJ2-3; D possibly corresponds to TRBD2 (5 bases). V dropped 4 bases and J dropped 2 bases, with 7 bases sitting between them. The CDR3 spans 12 residues. Germline values: CDR1 SQVTM, CDR2 ANQGSEA. The CDR3 protein is CSVARDTDTQYF. In DNA form, the CDR3 reads TGCAGCGTTGCTCGGGACACAGATACGCAGTATTTT.

In its sample, this clonotype was seen many times. The V call is TRBV11-2, the J call TRBJ2-7; 7 bases align to TRBD1. The V gene end was trimmed by 5 bases and the J gene end by 4 bases; junction bases not matched to a gene: 11. Germline lookup yields CDR1 SGHAT and CDR2 FQNNGV. CDR3 size: 15 residues. CDR3 sequence reads: CASSAQIGQAYEQYF. As DNA, the CDR3 is TGTGCCAGCAGCGCACAAATTGGACAGGCTTACGAGCAGTACTTC.

This clonotype showed up many times. The chain couples TRBV27 to TRBJ2-2; TRBD2 aligns across 14 bases. Germline V gives CDR1 MNHEY, CDR2 SMNVEV (reference sequence). J was trimmed by 5 bases and V by 3 bases; bases with no gene match: 5. CDR3 length equals 17 residues. The CDR3 DNA reads TGTGCCAGCAGTTTCCGACTAGCGGGAGGGGGAACCGGGGAGCTGTTTTTT. Protein product: CASSFRLAGGGTGELFF.

The rearrangement links TRBV30 to TRBJ1-1; TRBD1 aligns across 8 bases. Unmatched junction bases numbered 13, after V lost 0 bases and J lost 10 bases. This CDR3 region has 15 residues. Germline V gene data show CDR1 as GTSNPN and CDR2 as SVGIG (reference sequence). CDR3 bases: TGTGCCTGGAGTGTACAGGGGGGACCAGTGGGAACAGCTTTCTTT. Protein sequence: CAWSVQGGPVGTAFF.

There are many counts of this clonotype. This chain joins TRBV2 and TRBJ2-5; TRBD2 is a possible D gene (6 bases). V lost 4 bases and J 3 bases, leaving 27 bases between the germline ends. CDR1 is SNHLY, CDR2 FYNNEI, per germline. The CDR3 length is 19 residues. The CDR3 sequence is CASSVPAETFRWGEETQYF. The CDR3 DNA reads as TGTGCCAGCAGTGTCCCGGCGGAGACTTTTCGTTGGGGGGAAGAGACCCAGTACTTC.

Of note for this clonotype: A much larger clonotype is one base distant, so this may be a read error. The J gene is TRBJ1-4, the V gene TRBV2, with D unresolved. The CDR3 spans 12 residues. V lost 7 bases to trimming and J lost 7 bases, with 10 bases between them. Germline V CDR1 and CDR2: SNHLY, FYNNEI. The CDR3 nucleotides are TGTGCCAGCATGAAGACAAGTGAAAAACTGTTTTTT. It specifies CASMKTSEKLFF.

This clonotype has a handful of counts. The rearrangement uses TRBV11-2 and TRBJ2-1; D ambiguous. CDR1 and CDR2 (germline): SGHAT, FQNNGV. CDR3 size: 12 residues. V was cut by 7 bases and J by 9 bases, with 13 bases left in between. CDR3 in amino acids: CASKPPVSEQFF. CDR3 DNA sequence: TGTGCCAGCAAACCTCCCGTCAGTGAGCAGTTCTTC.

On this clonotype itself: It is likely a read error, because the conserved phenylalanine at the end of the CDR3 is missing. V gene TRBV7-9 combines with J gene TRBJ2-2; weak D call: TRBD2 (6 bases). Per germline, CDR1 SEHNR and CDR2 FQNEAQ (reference sequence). The CDR3 has 16 residues. The ends were cut back, 8 bases at V and 4 bases at J, with 20 bases in the middle. The CDR3 loop reads CASDSPLALGTGELFS. CDR3 sequence (DNA): TGTGCCAGCGACTCACCACTAGCTCTGGGCACCGGGGAGCTGTTTTCT.

This clonotype turned up a few times. The chain joins TRBV27 to TRBJ2-6, with 8 positions matching TRBD1. After removal of 8 bases from V and 0 bases from J, the junction contained 6 bases not matched to a gene. CDR1 MNHEY and CDR2 SMNVEV come from the germline V gene (reference sequence). The CDR3 runs 16 residues. The CDR3 here is CASSDRVSSGANVLTF. CDR3 in DNA: TGTGCCAGCTCGGACAGGGTTAGCTCTGGGGCCAACGTCCTGACTTTC.

This clonotype was seen many times. The V call is TRBV3-2, the J call TRBJ1-2; the table's D call, TRBD1, was not checked against the DNA. TRBV3-2 is deemed a pseudogene. This CDR3 contains 18 residues. CDR3 amino acids: CASSQDSGTGPEWYGYTF. The CDR3 coding sequence is TGTGCCAGCAGCCAAGATAGCGGGACAGGGCCAGAGTGGTATGGCTACACCTTC.

The count of this clonotype is one. The chain is built from TRBV5-1 and TRBJ2-7, with TRBD2 matching 11 bases. This CDR3 region has 17 residues. Germline V gene sequence: CDR1 SGHRS, CDR2 YFSETQ. Germline trimming cut 3 bases from V and 3 bases from J; bases unmatched to any gene: 11. The CDR3 DNA is TGCGCCAGCAGCTATAGCCCCGGGACTAGCGGCTACTACGAGCAGTACTTC. Translated, it gives CASSYSPGTSGYYEQYF. The full variable domain, in which reference TRBV5-1 and TRBJ2-7 provide the parts outside the CDR3, is KAGVTQTPRYLIKTRGQQVTLSCSPISGHRSVSWYQQTPGQGLQFLFEYFSETQRNKGNFPGRFSGRQFSNSRSEMNVSTLELGDSALYLCASSYSPGTSGYYEQYFGPGTRLTVT.

This clonotype has at least ten counts. This chain uses TRBV6-5 with TRBJ1-2, with a weak D call TRBD1 (5 bases). V was pared by 1 base and J by 4 bases, with 19 bases between. The CDR3 is 17 amino acids. Germline V gene data show CDR1 as MNHEY and CDR2 as SVGAGI. In DNA, the CDR3 is TGTGCCAGCAGTTACTTAGGTCCAGGGAGGACCAGCTATGGCTACACCTTC. It specifies CASSYLGPGRTSYGYTF.

This clonotype was detected a few times. The chain couples TRBV7-2 to TRBJ2-7, with TRBD1 identical over 10 bases. From germline, CDR1 is SGHTA and CDR2 FQGNSA. With V trimmed by 5 bases and J by 3 bases, 10 bases remained unmatched. This CDR3 has 16 residues. CDR3 amino acids: CASSPTETGGFYEQYF. CDR3 bases: TGTGCCAGCAGCCCAACGGAGACAGGGGGCTTCTACGAGCAGTACTTC.

The chain carries TRBV28 and TRBJ1-2, with D hard to call. Germline V gene lookup returns CDR1 MDHEN and CDR2 SYDVKM. V dropped 3 bases and J dropped 8 bases, with 13 bases sitting between them. The CDR3 consists of 13 residues. CDR3 residues: CASSFTDLLGYTF. DNA for the CDR3: TGTGCCAGCAGTTTCACTGACTTATTGGGCTACACCTTC.

The chain carries TRBV12-3 or TRBV12-4 and TRBJ1-3; tentative D call: TRBD1 (6 bases). V was pared by 6 bases and J by 2 bases, with 14 bases between. This CDR3 region has 15 residues. CDR3: CASREGGPAGNTIYF. The CDR3 bases are TGTGCCAGCAGAGAAGGGGGTCCGGCTGGAAACACCATATATTTT.

This clonotype was detected ten times or more. The V call is TRBV6-1, the J call TRBJ2-7, with 9 bases fitting TRBD1. The CDR3 is 15 residues long. In germline, CDR1 is MNHNS, CDR2 SASEGT. V dropped 2 bases and J dropped 6; count of bases not matched to a gene: 8. CDR3 coding DNA: TGTGCCAGCAGTGAATTGGGACAGGGTCCTCCCGAGCAGTACTTC. This translates into CASSELGQGPPEQYF.